This TCR beta chain comes out of a study of blood T cell repertoires in COVID-19. Turning to the study itself: COVID-19 samples from acute and convalescent phases originated in the United States, Italy and Spain.

Under the authors' procedure: From reference gene primer amplification, estimates of nucleated cell counts were derived. The method was immunoSEQ multiplex PCR; TCRdb's version includes in-frame clones alone and lacks a portion of them. V and J calls and clone size are copied from that table; D and trimming were computed from the DNA. Of tens of thousands of clones listed, 70% to 90% are singletons. Input material: peripheral blood. This TCR derives from a human donor with active COVID-19. The donor label of this sample is uncertain.

The chain's CDR3 is CASSPRDRVDGYTF. CDR3 nucleotide sequence: TGTGCCAGCAGCCCGCGGGACAGAGTCGATGGCTACACCTTC. The rearrangement links TRBV7-9 to TRBJ1-2; 7 nucleotides align to TRBD1. CDR1 and CDR2 (germline): SEHNR, FQNEAQ (reference sequence). The CDR3 has 14 residues. The ends lost 5 bases at V and 6 bases at J; junction bases unmatched: 9.